The source of this TCR beta chain is a study of T cells after yellow fever vaccination. Overall study results and limits: Bulk-population clonotypes that are abundant could appear as contaminants in FACS-sorted repertoires. The booster saw the reappearance of most primary-vaccination clones (approximately 97% CD4, 88% CD8). Clonotypes found in both CD4 and CD8 compartments made up a small share.

As for this clonotype: Its antigen remains unknown.

Template switching by 5'RACE produced TCR cDNA, adding a universal primer site and UMIs. TCRdb re-analysed the 5' RACE reads in MiXCR, keeping a single row per CDR3 protein. The data hold just under 600,000 distinct CDR3 sequences, with 13% observed a single time. The CDR3 has 13 amino acids. The germline V and J ends were trimmed by 2 bases and 7 bases, with 12 bases remaining between them. Germline CDR1 reads DFQATT; CDR2 reads SNEGSKA (reference sequence). The receptor comes from a man aged 25-40 years who received the YFV17D yellow fever vaccine. Sequenced here: PBMCs, sampled on the day of the yellow fever booster vaccination. V gene TRBV20-1 combines with J gene TRBJ2-1; D is unresolved. The CDR3 loop reads CSARRSFENEQFF. Written as DNA, the CDR3 is TGCAGTGCTAGACGTTCTTTTGAGAATGAGCAGTTCTTC.